Listed here is a single TCR beta chain. Per the study methods: Quantification of nucleated cells was approximated via reference gene primer amplification. TCRdb keeps only in-frame clones here, not all; method: immunoSEQ multiplex PCR. That table gives V, J and clone size, and the DNA gave D and trimming. The table lists about 490,000 clones, approximately 83% of them singletons. This entry comes from a study of blood T cell repertoires in COVID-19. Study details: PBMCs, B-cell-depleted T cells, or T cells provided the cDNA or gDNA that made up the material.

V lost 2 bases, J lost 2 bases, and 17 bases lay in between. Germline CDR1 and CDR2: GTSNPN and SVGIG (reference sequence). The CDR3 has 16 residues. This chain uses TRBV30 with TRBJ2-3; a possible D gene is TRBD1 (6 bases). Sequenced material: peripheral blood. The receptor comes from a human donor in a cohort sampled during active COVID-19. CDR3 sequence reads: CAWSRFGTSFTDTQYF. CDR3 in DNA: TGTGCCTGGAGTCGGTTCGGGACATCTTTCACAGATACGCAGTATTTT.